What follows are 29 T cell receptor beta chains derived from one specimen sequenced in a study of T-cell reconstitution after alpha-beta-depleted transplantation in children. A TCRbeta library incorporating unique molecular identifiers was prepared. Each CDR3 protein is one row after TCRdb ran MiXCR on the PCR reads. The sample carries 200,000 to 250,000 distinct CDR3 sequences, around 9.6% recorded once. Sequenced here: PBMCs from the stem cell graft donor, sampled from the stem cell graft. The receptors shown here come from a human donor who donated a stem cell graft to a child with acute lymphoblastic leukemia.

The CDR3 protein is CASSERSETVFNEQFF. CDR3 nucleotide sequence: TGTGCCAGCAGTGAAAGGTCTGAGACAGTCTTCAATGAGCAGTTCTTC. This chain joins TRBV2 and TRBJ2-1, with D perhaps matching TRBD1 (5 bases). V shed 2 bases and J shed 6 bases, with 17 bases lying between them. CDR1 is SNHLY and CDR2 is FYNNEI in the germline V gene. CDR3 length equals 16 residues. Complete variable domain (other parts from reference TRBV2 and TRBJ2-1): EPEVTQTPSHQVTQMGQEVILRCVPISNHLYFYWYRQILGQKVEFLVSFYNNEISEKSEIFDDQFSVERPDGSNFTLKIRSTKLEDSAMYFCASSERSETVFNEQFFGPGTRLTVL.

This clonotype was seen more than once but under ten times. CDR3 DNA: TGTGCCAGCAGAAATAGCGGGGGGGCATCCTACAATGAGCAGTTCTTC. Translating gives CASRNSGGASYNEQFF. J is TRBJ2-1 and V is TRBV27; TRBD2 matches at 11 bases. Trimming cost V 6 bases and J 1 base; bases outside gene matches: 5. Germline V gives CDR1 MNHEY, CDR2 SMNVEV (reference sequence). This CDR3 has 16 residues.

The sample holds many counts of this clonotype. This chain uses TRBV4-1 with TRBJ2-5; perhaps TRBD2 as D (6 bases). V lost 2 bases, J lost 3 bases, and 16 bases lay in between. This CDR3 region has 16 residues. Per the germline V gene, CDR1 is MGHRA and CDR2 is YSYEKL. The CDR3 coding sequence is TGCGCCAGCAGCCAAAGATATCCCGGGGAGGAAGAGACCCAGTACTTC. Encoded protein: CASSQRYPGEEETQYF.

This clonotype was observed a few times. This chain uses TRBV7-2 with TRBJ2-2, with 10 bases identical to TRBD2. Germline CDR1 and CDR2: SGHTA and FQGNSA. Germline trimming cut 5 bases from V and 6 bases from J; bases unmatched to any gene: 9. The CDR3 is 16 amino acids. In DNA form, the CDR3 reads TGTGCCAGCAGCGCTAGCCCAGCGGGGGGGCCCGGGGAGCTGTTTTTT. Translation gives CASSASPAGGPGELFF. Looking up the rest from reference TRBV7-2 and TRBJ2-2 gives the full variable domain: GAGVSQSPSNKVTEKGKDVELRCDPISGHTALYWYRQSLGQGLEFLIYFQGNSAPDKSGLPSDRFSAERTGGSVSTLTIQRTQQEDSAVYLCASSASPAGGPGELFFGEGSRLTVL.

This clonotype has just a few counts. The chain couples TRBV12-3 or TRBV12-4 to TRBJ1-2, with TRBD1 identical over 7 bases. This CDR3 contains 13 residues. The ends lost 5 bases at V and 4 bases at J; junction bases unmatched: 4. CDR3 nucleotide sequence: TGTGCCAGCAGTCTCACAGGGGTCTATGGCTACACCTTC. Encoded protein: CASSLTGVYGYTF.

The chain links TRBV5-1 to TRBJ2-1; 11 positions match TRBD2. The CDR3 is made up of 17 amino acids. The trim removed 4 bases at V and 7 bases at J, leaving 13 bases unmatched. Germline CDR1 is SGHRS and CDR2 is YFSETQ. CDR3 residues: CASSKETSGVGGNEQFF. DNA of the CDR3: TGCGCCAGCAGCAAGGAGACTAGCGGGGTGGGAGGGAATGAGCAGTTCTTC.

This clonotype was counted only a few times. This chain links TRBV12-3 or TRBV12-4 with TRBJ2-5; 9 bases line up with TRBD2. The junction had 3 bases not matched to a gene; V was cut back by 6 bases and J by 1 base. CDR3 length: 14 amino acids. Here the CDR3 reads CASSNSGGQETQYF. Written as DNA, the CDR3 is TGTGCCAGCAGCAATAGCGGGGGCCAAGAGACCCAGTACTTC.

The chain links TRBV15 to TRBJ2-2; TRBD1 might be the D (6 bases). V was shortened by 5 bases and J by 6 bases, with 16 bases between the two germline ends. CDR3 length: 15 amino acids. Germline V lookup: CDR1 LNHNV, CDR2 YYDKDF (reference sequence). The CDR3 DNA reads TGTGCCACCAGCGAAAACTTACAGGGACCCGGGGAGCTGTTTTTT. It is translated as CATSENLQGPGELFF. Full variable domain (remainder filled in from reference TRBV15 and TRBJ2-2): DAMVIQNPRYQVTQFGKPVTLSCSQTLNHNVMYWYQQKSSQAPKLLFHYYDKDFNNEADTPDNFQSRRPNTSFCFLDIRSPGLGDTAMYLCATSENLQGPGELFFGEGSRLTVL.

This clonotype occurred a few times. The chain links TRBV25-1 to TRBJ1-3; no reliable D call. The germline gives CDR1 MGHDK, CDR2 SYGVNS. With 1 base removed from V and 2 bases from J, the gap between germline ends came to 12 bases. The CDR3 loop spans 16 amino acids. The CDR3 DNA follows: TGTGCCAGCAGTGAATTGGGATTTACTACTGGAAACACCATATATTTT. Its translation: CASSELGFTTGNTIYF.

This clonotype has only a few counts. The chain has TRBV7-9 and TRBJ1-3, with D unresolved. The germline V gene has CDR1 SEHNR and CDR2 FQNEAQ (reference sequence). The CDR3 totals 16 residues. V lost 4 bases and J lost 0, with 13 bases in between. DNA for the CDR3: TGTGCCAGCAGCTCGCGGACCGTTAGCTCTGGAAACACCATATATTTT. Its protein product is CASSSRTVSSGNTIYF.

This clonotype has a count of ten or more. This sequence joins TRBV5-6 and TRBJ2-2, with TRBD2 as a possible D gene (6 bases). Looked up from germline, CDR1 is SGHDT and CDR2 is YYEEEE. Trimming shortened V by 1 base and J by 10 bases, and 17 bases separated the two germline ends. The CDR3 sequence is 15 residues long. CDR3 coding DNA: TGTGCCAGCAGCTTGTTCGGTGTCGGAGGGAAGGAGCTGTTTTTT. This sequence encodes CASSLFGVGGKELFF.

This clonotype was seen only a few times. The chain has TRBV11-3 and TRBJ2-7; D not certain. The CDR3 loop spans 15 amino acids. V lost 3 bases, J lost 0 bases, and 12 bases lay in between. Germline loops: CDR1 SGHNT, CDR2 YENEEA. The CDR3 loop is CASSFGQQRSYEQYF. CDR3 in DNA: TGTGCCAGCAGCTTTGGTCAGCAACGCTCCTACGAGCAGTACTTC.

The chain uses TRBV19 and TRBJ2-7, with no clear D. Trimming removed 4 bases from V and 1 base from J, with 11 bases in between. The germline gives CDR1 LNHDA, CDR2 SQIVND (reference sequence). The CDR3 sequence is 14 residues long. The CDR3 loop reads CASSKTWDSYEQYF. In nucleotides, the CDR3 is TGTGCCAGTAGTAAGACATGGGATTCCTACGAGCAGTACTTC. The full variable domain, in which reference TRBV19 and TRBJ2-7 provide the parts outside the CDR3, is DGGITQSPKYLFRKEGQNVTLSCEQNLNHDAMYWYRQDPGQGLRLIYYSQIVNDFQKGDIAEGYSVSREKKESFPLTVTSAQKNPTAFYLCASSKTWDSYEQYFGPGTRLTVT.

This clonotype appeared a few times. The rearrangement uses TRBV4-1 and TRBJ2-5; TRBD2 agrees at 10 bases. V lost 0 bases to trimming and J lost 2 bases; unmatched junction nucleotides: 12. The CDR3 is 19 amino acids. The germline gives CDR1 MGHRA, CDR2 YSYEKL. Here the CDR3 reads CASSQDWGPTSGLQETQYF. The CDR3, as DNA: TGCGCCAGCAGCCAAGATTGGGGCCCGACTAGCGGGTTGCAAGAGACCCAGTACTTC.

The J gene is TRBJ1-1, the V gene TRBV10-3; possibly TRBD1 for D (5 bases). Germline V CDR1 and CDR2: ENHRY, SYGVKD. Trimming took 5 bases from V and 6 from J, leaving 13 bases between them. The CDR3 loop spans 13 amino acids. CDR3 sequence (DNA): TGTGCCATCAGTACAAACGTGGGGGCTGAAGCTTTCTTT. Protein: CAISTNVGAEAFF.

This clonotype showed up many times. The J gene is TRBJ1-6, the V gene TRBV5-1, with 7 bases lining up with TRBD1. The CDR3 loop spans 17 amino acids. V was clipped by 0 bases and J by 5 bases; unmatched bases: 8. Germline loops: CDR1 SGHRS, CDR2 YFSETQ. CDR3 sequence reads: CASSLDPTGLNNSPLHF. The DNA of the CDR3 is TGCGCCAGCAGCTTGGACCCGACAGGGCTAAATAATTCACCCCTCCACTTT.

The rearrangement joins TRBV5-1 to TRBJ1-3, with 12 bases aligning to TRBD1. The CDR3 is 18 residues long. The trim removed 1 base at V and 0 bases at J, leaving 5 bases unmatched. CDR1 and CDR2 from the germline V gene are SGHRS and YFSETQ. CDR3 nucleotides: TGCGCCAGCAGCTTGATGGGACAGGGGGCGAGCTCTGGAAACACCATATATTTT. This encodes CASSLMGQGASSGNTIYF.

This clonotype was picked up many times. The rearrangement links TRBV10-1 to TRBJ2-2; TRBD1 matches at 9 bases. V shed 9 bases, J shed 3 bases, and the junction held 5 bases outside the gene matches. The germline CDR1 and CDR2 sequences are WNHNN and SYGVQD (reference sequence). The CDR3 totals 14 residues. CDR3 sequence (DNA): TGCGCCAGTAGACAGGGGGACGACACCGGGGAGCTGTTTTTT. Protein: CASRQGDDTGELFF.

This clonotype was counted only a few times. The CDR3 loop is CASSYSQGAEQYF. The CDR3 DNA follows: TGTGCCAGCAGTTACTCCCAGGGAGCCGAGCAGTACTTC. V and J are TRBV6-5 and TRBJ2-7; D might be TRBD1 or TRBD2, each matching 5 bases. Germline-derived CDR1 and CDR2 are MNHEY and SVGAGI. V lost 0 bases to trimming and J lost 6 bases, with 9 bases between them. The CDR3 covers 13 residues.

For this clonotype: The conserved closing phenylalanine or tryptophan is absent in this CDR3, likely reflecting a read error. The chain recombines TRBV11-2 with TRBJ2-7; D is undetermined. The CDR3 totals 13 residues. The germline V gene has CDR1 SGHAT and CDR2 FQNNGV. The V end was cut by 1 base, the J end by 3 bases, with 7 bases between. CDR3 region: CASSLGGDYEQYS. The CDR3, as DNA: TGTGCCAGCAGCTTAGGTGGCGACTACGAGCAGTACTCC.

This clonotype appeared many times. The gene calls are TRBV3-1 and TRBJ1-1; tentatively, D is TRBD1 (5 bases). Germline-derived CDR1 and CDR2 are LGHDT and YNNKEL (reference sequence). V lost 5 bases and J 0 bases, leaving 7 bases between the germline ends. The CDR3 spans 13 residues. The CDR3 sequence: CASSDSMNTEAFF. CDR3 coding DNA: TGTGCCAGCAGCGACAGTATGAACACTGAAGCTTTCTTT.

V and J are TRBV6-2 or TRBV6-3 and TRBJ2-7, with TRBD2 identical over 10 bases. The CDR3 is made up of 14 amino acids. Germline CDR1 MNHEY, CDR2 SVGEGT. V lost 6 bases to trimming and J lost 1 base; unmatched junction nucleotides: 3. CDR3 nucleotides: TGTGCCAGCAGAAGTAGCGGGGGGTCCTACGAGCAGTACTTC. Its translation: CASRSSGGSYEQYF.

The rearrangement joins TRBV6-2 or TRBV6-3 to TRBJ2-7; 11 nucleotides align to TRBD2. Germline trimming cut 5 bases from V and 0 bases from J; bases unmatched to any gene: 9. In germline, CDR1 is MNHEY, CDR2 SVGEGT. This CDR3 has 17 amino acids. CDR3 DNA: TGTGCCAGCAGTCTCCTCCGACTAGCGGGGAGCTCCTACGAGCAGTACTTC. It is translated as CASSLLRLAGSSYEQYF.

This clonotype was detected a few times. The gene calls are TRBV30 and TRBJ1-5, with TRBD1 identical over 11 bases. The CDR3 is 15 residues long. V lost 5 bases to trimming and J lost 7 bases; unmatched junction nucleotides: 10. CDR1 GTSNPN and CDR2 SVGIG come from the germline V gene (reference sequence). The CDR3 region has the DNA TGTGCCTGGGCCTCAGGACAGGGGGCCGCACAGCCCCAGCATTTT. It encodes CAWASGQGAAQPQHF.

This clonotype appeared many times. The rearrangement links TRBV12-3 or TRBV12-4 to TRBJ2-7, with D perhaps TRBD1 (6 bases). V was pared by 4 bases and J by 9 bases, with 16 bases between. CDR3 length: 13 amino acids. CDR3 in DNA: TGTGCCAGCAGTTCATACTCTGAGGACAGGCAGTACTTC. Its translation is CASSSYSEDRQYF.

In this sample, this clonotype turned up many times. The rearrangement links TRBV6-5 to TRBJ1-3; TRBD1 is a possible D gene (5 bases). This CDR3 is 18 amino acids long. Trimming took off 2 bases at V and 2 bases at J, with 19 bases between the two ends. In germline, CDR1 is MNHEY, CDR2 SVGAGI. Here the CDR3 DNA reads TGTGCCAGCAGTTACGACGGGCGGTGGCAGGGACCTGGAAACACCATATATTTT. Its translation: CASSYDGRWQGPGNTIYF.

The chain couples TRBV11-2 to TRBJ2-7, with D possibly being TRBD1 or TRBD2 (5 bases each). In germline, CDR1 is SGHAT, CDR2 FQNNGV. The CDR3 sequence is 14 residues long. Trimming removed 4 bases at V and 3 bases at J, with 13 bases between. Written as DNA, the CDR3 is TGTGCCAGCAGCTCTTACCGGGACCGCTACGAGCAGTACTTC. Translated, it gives CASSSYRDRYEQYF. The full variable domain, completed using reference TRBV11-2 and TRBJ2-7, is EAGVAQSPRYKIIEKRQSVAFWCNPISGHATLYWYQQILGQGPKLLIQFQNNGVVDDSQLPKDRFSAERLKGVDSTLKIQPAKLEDSAVYLCASSSYRDRYEQYFGPGTRLTVT.

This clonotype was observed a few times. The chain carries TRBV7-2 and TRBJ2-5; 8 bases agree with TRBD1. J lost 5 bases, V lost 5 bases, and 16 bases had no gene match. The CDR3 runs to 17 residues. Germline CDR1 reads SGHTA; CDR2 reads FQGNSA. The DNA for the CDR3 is TGTGCCAGCAGCGTCTATCAGGGACAGGCGGGTGGTGAGACCCAGTACTTC. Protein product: CASSVYQGQAGGETQYF.

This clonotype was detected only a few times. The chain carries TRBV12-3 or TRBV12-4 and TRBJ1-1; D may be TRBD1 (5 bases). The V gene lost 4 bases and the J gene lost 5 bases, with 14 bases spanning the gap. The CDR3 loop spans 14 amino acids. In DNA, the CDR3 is TGTGCCAGCAGTTGGGGGGGAAGGAGGACTGAAGCTTTCTTT. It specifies CASSWGGRRTEAFF.